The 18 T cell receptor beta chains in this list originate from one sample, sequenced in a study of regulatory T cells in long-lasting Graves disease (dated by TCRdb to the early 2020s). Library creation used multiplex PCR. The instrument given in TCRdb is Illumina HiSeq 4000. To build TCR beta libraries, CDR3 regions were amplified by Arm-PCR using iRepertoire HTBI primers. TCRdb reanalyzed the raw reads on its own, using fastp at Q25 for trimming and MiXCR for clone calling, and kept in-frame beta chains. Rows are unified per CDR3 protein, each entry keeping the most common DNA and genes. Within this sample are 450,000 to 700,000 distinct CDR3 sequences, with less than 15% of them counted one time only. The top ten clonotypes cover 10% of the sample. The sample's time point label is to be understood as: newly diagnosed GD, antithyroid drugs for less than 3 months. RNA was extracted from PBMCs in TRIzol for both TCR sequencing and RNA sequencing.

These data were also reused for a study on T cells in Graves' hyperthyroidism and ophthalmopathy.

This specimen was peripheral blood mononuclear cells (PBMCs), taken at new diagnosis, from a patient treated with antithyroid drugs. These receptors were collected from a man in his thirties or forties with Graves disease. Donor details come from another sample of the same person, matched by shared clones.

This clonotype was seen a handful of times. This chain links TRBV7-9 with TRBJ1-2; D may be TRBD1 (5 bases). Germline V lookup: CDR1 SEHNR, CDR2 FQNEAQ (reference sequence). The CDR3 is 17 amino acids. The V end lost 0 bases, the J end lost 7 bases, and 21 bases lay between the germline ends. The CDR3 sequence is CASSLALTGTLESGYTF. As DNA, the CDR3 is TGTGCCAGCAGCTTAGCCCTAACCGGGACCCTTGAATCTGGCTACACCTTC.

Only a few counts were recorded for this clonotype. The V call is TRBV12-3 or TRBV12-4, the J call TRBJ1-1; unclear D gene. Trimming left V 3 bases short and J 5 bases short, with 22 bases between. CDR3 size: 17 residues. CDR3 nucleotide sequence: TGTGCCAGCAGTTTTTATCCCATCCCTCGGGATACAACTGAAGCTTTCTTT. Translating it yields CASSFYPIPRDTTEAFF.

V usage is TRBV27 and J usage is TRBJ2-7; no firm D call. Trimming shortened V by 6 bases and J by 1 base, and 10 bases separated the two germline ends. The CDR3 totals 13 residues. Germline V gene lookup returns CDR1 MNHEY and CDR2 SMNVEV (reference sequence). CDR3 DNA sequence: TGTGCCAGCAGGCCGGACGGGTCCTACGAGCAGTACTTC. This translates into CASRPDGSYEQYF.

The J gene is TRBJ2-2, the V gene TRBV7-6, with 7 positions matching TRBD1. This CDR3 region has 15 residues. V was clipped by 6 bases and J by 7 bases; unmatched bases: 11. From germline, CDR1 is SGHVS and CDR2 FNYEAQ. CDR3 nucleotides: TGTGCCAGCAGACCCGGGACAGACCCTGACGGGGAGCTGTTTTTT. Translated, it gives CASRPGTDPDGELFF. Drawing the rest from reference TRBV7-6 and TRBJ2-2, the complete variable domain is GAGVSQSPRYKVTKRGQDVALRCDPISGHVSLYWYRQALGQGPEFLTYFNYEAQQDKSGLPNDRFSAERPEGSISTLTIQRTEQRDSAMYRCASRPGTDPDGELFFGEGSRLTVL.

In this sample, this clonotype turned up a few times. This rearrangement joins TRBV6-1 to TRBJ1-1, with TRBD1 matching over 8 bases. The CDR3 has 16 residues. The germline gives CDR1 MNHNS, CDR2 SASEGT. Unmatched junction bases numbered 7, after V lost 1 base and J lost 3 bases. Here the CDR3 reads CASSEGTGWPHTEAFF. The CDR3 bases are TGTGCCAGCAGTGAAGGGACAGGGTGGCCGCACACTGAAGCTTTCTTT.

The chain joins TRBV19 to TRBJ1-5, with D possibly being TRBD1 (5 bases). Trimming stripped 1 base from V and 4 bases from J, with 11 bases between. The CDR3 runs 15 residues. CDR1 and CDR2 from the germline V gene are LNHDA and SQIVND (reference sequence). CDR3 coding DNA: TGTGCCAGTAGTATAGCTTGGACACGTAATCAGCCCCAGCATTTT. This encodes CASSIAWTRNQPQHF.

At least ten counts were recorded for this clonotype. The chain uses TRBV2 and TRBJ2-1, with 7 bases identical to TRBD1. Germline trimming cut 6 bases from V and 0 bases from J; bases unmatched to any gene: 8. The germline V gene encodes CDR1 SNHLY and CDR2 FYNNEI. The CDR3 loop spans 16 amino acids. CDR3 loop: CASSSDRSSSYNEQFF. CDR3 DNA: TGTGCCAGCAGCTCGGACAGGTCGAGCTCCTACAATGAGCAGTTCTTC.

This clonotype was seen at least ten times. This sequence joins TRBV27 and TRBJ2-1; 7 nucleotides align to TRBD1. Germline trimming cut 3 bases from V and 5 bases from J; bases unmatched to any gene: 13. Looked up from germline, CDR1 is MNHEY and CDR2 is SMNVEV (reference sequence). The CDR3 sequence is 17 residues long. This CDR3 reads CASSFFFRDRKHNEQFF. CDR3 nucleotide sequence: TGTGCCAGCAGTTTCTTCTTCCGGGACAGAAAACACAATGAGCAGTTCTTC.

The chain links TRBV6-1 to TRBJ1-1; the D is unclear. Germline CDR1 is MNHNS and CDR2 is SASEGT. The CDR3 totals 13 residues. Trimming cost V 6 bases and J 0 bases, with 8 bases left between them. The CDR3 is CASRQAMNTEAFF. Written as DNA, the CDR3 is TGTGCCAGCAGGCAAGCAATGAACACTGAAGCTTTCTTT.

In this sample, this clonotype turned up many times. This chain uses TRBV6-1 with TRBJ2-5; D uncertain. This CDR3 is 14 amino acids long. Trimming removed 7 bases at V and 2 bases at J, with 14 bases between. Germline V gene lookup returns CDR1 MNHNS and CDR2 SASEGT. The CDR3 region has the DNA TGTGCCAGCACGTCCAGCCCTCTTCAAGAGACCCAGTACTTC. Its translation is CASTSSPLQETQYF.

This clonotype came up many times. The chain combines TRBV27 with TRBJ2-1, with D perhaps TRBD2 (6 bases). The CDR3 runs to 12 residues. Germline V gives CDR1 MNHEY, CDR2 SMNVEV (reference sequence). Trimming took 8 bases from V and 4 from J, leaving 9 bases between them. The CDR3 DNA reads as TGTGCCAGCTGGGACTTATACAATGAGCAGTTCTTC. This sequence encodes CASWDLYNEQFF.

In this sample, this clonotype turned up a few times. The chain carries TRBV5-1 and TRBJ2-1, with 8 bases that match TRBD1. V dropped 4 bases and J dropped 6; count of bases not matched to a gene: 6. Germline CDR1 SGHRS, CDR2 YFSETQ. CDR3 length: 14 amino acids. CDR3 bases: TGCGCCAGCAGCAGGACAGGGCTGAGCAATGAGCAGTTCTTC. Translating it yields CASSRTGLSNEQFF.

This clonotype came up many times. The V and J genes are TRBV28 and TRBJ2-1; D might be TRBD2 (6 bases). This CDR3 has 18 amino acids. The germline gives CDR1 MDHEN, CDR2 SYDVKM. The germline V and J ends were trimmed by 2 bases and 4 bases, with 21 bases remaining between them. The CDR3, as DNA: TGTGCCAGCAGTTTAGTTTCTGGAGCGGGCCGATTTTACAATGAGCAGTTCTTC. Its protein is CASSLVSGAGRFYNEQFF.

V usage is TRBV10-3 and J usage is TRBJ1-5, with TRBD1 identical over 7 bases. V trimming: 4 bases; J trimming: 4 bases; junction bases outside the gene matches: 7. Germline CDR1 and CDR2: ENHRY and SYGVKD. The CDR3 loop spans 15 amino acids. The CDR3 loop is CAISGSGTENQPQHF. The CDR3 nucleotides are TGTGCCATCAGTGGCTCCGGGACAGAAAATCAGCCCCAGCATTTT.

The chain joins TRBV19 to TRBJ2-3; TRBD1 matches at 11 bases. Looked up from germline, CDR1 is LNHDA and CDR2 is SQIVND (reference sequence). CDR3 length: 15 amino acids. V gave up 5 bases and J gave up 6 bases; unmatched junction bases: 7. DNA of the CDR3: TGTGCCAGTAGTTCTCGGACAGGGGGCGGTGATACGCAGTATTTT. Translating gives CASSSRTGGGDTQYF.

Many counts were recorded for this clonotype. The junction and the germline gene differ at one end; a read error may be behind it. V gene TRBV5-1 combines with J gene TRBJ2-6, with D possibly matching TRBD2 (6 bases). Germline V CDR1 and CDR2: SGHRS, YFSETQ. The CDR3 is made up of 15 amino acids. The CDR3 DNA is TGTGCCAGCAGCCGCGGGGACTCTGGGGCCAACGTCCTGACTTTC. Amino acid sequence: CASSRGDSGANVLTF.

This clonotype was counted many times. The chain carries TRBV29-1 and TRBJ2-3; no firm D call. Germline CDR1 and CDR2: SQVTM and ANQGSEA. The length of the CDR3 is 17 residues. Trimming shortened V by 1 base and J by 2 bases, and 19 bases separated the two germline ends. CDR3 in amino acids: CSVEGGTLLVVTDTQYF. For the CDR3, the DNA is TGCAGCGTTGAAGGTGGTACTCTGCTAGTCGTCACAGATACGCAGTATTTT.

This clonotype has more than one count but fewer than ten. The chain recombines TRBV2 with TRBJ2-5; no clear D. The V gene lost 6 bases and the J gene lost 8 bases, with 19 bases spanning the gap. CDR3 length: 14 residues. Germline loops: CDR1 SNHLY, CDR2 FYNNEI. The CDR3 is CASSPRATRETQYF. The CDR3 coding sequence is TGTGCCAGCAGCCCCCGGGCTACAAGAGAAACCCAGTACTTC.